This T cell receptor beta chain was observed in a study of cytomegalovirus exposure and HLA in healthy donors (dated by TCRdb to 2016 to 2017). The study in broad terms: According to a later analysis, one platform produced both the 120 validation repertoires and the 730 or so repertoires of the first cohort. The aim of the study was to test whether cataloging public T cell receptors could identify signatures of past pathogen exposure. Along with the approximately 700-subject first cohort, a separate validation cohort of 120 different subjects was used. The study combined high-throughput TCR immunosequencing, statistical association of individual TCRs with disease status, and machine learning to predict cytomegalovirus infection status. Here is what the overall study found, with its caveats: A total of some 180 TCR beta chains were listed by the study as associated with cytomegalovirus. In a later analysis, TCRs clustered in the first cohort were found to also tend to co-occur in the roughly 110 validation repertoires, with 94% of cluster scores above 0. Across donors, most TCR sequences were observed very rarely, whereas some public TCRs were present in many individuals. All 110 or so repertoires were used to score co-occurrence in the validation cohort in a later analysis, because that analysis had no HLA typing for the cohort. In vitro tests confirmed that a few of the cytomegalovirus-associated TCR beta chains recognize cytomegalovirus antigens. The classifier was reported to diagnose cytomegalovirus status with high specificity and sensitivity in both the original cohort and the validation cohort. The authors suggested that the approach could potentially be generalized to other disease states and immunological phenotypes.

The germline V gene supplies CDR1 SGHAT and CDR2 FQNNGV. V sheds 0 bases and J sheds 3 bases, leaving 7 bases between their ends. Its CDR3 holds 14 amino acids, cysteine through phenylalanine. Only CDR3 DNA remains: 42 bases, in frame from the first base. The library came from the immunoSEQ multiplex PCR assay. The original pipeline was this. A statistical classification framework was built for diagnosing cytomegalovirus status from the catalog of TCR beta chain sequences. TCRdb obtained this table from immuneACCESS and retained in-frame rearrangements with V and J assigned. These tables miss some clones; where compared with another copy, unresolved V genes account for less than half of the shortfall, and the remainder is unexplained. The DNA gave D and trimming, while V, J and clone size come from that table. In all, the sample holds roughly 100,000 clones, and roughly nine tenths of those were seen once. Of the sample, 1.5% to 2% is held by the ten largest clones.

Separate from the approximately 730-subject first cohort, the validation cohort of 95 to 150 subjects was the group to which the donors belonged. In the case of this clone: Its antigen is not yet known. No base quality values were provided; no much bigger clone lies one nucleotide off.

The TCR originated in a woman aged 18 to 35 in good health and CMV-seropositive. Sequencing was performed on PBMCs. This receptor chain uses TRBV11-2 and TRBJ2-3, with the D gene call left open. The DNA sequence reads TGTGCCAGCAGCTTAGATGACATAACAGATACGCAGTATTTT. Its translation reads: CASSLDDITDTQYF.